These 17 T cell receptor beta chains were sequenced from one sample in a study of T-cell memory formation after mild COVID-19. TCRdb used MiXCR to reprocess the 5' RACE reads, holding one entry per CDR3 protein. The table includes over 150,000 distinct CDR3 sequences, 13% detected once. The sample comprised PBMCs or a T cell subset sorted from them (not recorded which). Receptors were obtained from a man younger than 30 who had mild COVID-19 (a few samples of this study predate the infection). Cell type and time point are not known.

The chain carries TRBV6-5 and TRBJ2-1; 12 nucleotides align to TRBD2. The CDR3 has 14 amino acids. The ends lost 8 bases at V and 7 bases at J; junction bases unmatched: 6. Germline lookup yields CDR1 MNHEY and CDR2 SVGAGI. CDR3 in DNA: TGTGCCAGCTATACTAGCGGGGGGCGGAATGAGCAGTTCTTC. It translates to CASYTSGGRNEQFF.

CDR3 DNA: TGTGCCAGCAGTGAATACAGTCCCTACGAGCAGTACGTC. Protein sequence: CASSEYSPYEQYV. V is TRBV6-1 and J is TRBJ2-7; D is unresolved. Germline assignment: CDR1 MNHNS and CDR2 SASEGT. This CDR3 contains 13 residues. The V end was cut by 2 bases, the J end by 2 bases, with 7 bases between.

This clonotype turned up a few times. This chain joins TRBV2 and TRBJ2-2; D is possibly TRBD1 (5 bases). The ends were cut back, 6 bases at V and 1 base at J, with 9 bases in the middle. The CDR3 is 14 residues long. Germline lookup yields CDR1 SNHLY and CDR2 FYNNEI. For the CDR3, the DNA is TGTGCCAGCAGGGCCGGACAGAACACCGGGGAGCTGTTTTTT. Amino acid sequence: CASRAGQNTGELFF.

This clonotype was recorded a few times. For the CDR3, the DNA is TGCGCCAGCAGCCAAGAGAGTATCAGTACCTACGAGCAGTACTTC. Residues: CASSQESISTYEQYF. The rearrangement links TRBV4-3 to TRBJ2-7; no reliable D call. The CDR3 covers 15 residues. Germline V gene data show CDR1 as LGHNA and CDR2 as YSLEER. V was trimmed by 0 bases and J by 2 bases, leaving 11 bases between them.

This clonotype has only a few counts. The CDR3 protein is CASKETWGGGNTGELFF. CDR3 coding DNA: TGTGCCAGCAAGGAGACTTGGGGGGGAGGAAACACCGGGGAGCTGTTTTTT. The rearrangement joins TRBV12-3 or TRBV12-4 to TRBJ2-2, with 7 bases identical to TRBD2. The ends lost 7 bases at V and 2 bases at J; junction bases unmatched: 13. The CDR3 runs 17 residues.

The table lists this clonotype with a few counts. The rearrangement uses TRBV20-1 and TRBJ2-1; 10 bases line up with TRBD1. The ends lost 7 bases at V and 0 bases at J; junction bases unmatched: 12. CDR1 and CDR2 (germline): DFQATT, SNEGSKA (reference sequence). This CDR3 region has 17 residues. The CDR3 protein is CSVVDRGSYGSYNEQFF. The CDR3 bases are TGCAGTGTGGTGGACAGGGGGTCGTATGGCTCCTACAATGAGCAGTTCTTC.

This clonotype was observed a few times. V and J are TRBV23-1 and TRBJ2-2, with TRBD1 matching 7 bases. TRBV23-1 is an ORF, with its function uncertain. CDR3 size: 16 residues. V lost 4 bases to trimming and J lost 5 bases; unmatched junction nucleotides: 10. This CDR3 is CASSPLTGIETGELFF. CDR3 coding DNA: TGCGCCAGCAGTCCCCTGACAGGGATCGAAACCGGGGAGCTGTTTTTT.

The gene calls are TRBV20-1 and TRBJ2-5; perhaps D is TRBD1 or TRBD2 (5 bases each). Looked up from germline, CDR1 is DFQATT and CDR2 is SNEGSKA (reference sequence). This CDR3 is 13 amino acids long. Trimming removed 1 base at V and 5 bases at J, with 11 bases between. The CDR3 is CSARVGWGETQYF. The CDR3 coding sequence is TGCAGTGCTAGAGTGGGATGGGGGGAGACCCAGTACTTC.

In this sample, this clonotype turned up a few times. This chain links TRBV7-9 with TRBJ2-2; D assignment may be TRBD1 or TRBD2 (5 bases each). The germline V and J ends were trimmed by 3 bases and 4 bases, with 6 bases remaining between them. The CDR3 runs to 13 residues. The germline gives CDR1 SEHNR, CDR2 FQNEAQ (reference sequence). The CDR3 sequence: CASSFGGTGELFF. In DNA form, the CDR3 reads TGTGCCAGCAGCTTTGGGGGCACCGGGGAGCTGTTTTTT.

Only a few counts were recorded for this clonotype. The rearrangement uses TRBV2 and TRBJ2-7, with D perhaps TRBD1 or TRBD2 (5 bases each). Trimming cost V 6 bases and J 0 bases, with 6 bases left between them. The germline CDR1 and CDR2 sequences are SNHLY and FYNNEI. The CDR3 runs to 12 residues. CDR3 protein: CASRGDSYEQYF. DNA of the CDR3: TGTGCCAGCAGGGGGGACTCCTACGAGCAGTACTTC.

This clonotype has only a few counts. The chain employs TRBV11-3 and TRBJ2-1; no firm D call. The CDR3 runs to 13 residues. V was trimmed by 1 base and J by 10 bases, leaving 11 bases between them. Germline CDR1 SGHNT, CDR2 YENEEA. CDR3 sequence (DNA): TGTGCCAGCAGCTTAGCACCGCAAAGGGAGCAGTTCTTC. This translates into CASSLAPQREQFF.

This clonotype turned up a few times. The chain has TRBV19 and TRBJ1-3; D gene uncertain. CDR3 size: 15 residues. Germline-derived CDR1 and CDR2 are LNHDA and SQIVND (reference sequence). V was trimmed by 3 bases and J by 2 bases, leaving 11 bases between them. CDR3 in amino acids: CASSIAGPAGNTIYF. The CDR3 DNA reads TGTGCCAGTAGTATTGCCGGGCCTGCTGGAAACACCATATATTTT. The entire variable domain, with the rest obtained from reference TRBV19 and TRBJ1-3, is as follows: DGGITQSPKYLFRKEGQNVTLSCEQNLNHDAMYWYRQDPGQGLRLIYYSQIVNDFQKGDIAEGYSVSREKKESFPLTVTSAQKNPTAFYLCASSIAGPAGNTIYFGEGSWLTVV.

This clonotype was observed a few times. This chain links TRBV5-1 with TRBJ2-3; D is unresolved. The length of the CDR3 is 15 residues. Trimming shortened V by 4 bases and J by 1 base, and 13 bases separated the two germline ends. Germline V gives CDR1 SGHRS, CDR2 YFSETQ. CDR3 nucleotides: TGCGCCAGCAGCGATGCCCTGTGGGGCACAGATACGCAGTATTTT. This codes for CASSDALWGTDTQYF.

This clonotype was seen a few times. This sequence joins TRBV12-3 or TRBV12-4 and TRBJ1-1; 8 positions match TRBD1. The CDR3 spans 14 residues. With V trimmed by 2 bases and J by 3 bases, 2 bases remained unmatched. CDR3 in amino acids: CASSLTGGDTEAFF. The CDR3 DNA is TGTGCCAGCAGTTTAACAGGGGGTGACACTGAAGCTTTCTTT.

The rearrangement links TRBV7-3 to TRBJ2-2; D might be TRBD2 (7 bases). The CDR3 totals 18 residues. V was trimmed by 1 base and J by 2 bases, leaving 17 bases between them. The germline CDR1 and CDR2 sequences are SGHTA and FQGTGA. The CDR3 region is CASSLIGSRGLNTGELFF. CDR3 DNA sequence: TGTGCCAGCAGCTTAATAGGATCGCGGGGGCTTAACACCGGGGAGCTGTTTTTT. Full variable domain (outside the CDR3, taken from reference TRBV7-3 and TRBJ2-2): GAGVSQTPSNKVTEKGKYVELRCDPISGHTALYWYRQSLGQGPEFLIYFQGTGAADDSGLPNDRFFAVRPEGSVSTLKIQRTERGDSAVYLCASSLIGSRGLNTGELFFGEGSRLTVL.

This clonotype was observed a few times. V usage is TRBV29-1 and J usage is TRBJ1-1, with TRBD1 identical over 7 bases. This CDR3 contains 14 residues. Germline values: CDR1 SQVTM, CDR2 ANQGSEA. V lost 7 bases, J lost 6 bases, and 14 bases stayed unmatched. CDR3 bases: TGCAGCGCCCAACCTCAGACAGGGAGCGCTGAAGCTTTCTTT. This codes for CSAQPQTGSAEAFF.

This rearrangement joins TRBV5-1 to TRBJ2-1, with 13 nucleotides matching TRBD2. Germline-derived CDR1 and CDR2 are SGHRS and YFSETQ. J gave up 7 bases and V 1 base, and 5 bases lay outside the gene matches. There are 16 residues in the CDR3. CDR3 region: CASSLPTSGGANEQFF. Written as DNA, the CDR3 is TGCGCCAGCAGCTTGCCCACTAGCGGGGGGGCGAATGAGCAGTTCTTC. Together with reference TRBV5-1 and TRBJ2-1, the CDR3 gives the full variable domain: KAGVTQTPRYLIKTRGQQVTLSCSPISGHRSVSWYQQTPGQGLQFLFEYFSETQRNKGNFPGRFSGRQFSNSRSEMNVSTLELGDSALYLCASSLPTSGGANEQFFGPGTRLTVL.